This T cell receptor beta chain was captured by sequencing in a study of T cells after somatic rescue of genetic block (dated by TCRdb to the early 2020s). The study in broad terms: What the study looked at was long-term robustness, specifically in a T-cell system that came about through somatic rescue of a genetic block in T-cell development.

As encoded in the germline V gene, CDR1 is MNHEY while CDR2 is SVGAGI. Trimming takes 2 bases from V and 2 bases from J, and the germline ends sit 7 bases apart. There are 14 amino acids in the CDR3, from cysteine to phenylalanine inclusive. The read is trimmed to its CDR3 DNA, 42 bases read in frame from base 1. As concerns this clone: The clone's antigen remains unknown. It has no much larger one-base neighbor in the sample; base qualities were not kept.

The library was generated by the immunoSEQ multiplex PCR assay. Entries here come from immuneACCESS through TCRdb and include only in-frame sequences with V and J called. Some clones fail to appear in such tables; in the studies checked, an unresolved V gene covers under half of the shortfall, and the cause of the remainder is unknown. The sample records 13,000 to 15,000 clones, approximately 75% of which are singletons. The leading ten clones occupy about 29% of the sample. The receptor was derived from a man in his late teens or twenties. The receptor chain draws on TRBV6-5 and TRBJ2-4, and the D gene may be TRBD2, 6 bases matching. The sequenced material came from peripheral blood mononuclear cells (PBMCs). The bases are TGTGCCAGCAGTTACGCGGGGCCCAAAAACATTCAGTACTTC. Its amino acids are CASSYAGPKNIQYF.